This T cell receptor beta chain was captured in a study of control samples from healthy donors and cancer patients. Trimming cost V 1 base and J 9 bases, with 10 bases left between them. Germline CDR1 reads MNHEY; CDR2 reads SVGAGI. The CDR3 is made up of 14 amino acids. The table came from immunoSEQ multiplex PCR; TCRdb's copy has only in-frame clones and leaves some out. The repertoire holds roughly 38,000 clones, with 92% as singletons. The receptor was isolated from a woman in her forties or fifties in good health. This chain uses TRBV6-5 with TRBJ1-6; no reliable D call. Specimen: blood. CDR3 DNA sequence: TGTGCCAGCAGTTACTGGGGTGAGGGTTCACCCCTCCACTTT. This gives the protein CASSYWGEGSPLHF.